This T cell receptor beta chain derives from a study of CD8 T cells in ankylosing spondylitis. Study results and caveats: Blood of patients with ankylosing spondylitis appeared to be characterized by a TCR beta motif of seven or eight highly homologous variants. Disease-linked clones had a CD8+ phenotype and relatively low frequency in peripheral blood.

This clonotype was counted between two and nine times. Its cognate antigen is unknown. TCRdb re-analysed the 5' RACE reads in MiXCR, keeping a single row per CDR3 protein. The sample shows some 840,000 distinct CDR3 sequences, approximately 10% of them seen only once. The CDR3 totals 12 residues. V shed 0 bases and J shed 7 bases, with 4 bases lying between them. Per the germline V gene, CDR1 is SGHTA and CDR2 is FQGNSA. This rearrangement joins TRBV7-2 to TRBJ2-1; no definite D call. The sample taken for sequencing was blood, either unsorted or a sorted T cell fraction (not recorded which). The TCR originated in a male donor with ankylosing spondylitis. Written as DNA, the CDR3 is TGTGCCAGCAGCTTAGCCAAGAATGAGCAGTTCTTC. Translating it yields CASSLAKNEQFF.